These 17 T cell receptor beta chains share one sample of origin, sequenced in a study of T cell responses to AZD1222 COVID-19 vaccine. Generated by immunoSEQ multiplex PCR, the TCRdb table keeps only in-frame clones and is missing some. The data show roughly 140,000 clones, around nine tenths seen once. The input for sequencing was peripheral blood, taken on day 0 of AZD1222 vaccination. Every receptor here comes from an adult in good health.

The chain is built from TRBV5-1 and TRBJ2-6; TRBD1 matches 11 bases. The germline V gene encodes CDR1 SGHRS and CDR2 YFSETQ. V shed 0 bases, J shed 0 bases, and the junction held 2 bases outside the gene matches. There are 18 residues in the CDR3. CDR3 DNA: TGCGCCAGCAGCTTGGGTGGGACAGGGGGCTCTGGGGCCAACGTCCTGACTTTC. It is translated as CASSLGGTGGSGANVLTF.

The chain employs TRBV6-5 and TRBJ2-7; 7 positions agree with TRBD1. CDR1 is MNHEY, CDR2 SVGAGI, per germline. V trimming: 6 bases; J trimming: 4 bases; junction bases outside the gene matches: 6. There are 13 residues in the CDR3. The CDR3 loop reads CASRGTDLYEQYF. CDR3 nucleotides: TGTGCCAGCAGGGGGACAGACCTTTACGAGCAGTACTTC.

The chain couples TRBV2 to TRBJ1-2; D gene uncertain. From germline, CDR1 is SNHLY and CDR2 FYNNEI. The CDR3 loop spans 11 amino acids. The ends were cut back, 4 bases at V and 6 bases at J, with 6 bases in the middle. CDR3 bases: TGTGCCAGCAGTGGTATGGATGGCTACACCTTC. This encodes CASSGMDGYTF.

The V call is TRBV6-5, the J call TRBJ1-3, with D possibly matching TRBD1 (5 bases). This CDR3 is 15 amino acids long. The germline gives CDR1 MNHEY, CDR2 SVGAGI. With 6 bases removed from V and 4 bases from J, the gap between germline ends came to 16 bases. CDR3 in amino acids: CASRAPGRGGNTIYF. The CDR3 bases are TGTGCCAGCAGAGCCCCAGGGAGGGGAGGAAACACCATATATTTT.

The rearrangement uses TRBV27 and TRBJ2-1, with 8 bases lining up with TRBD2. Germline CDR1 and CDR2: MNHEY and SMNVEV (reference sequence). The junction had 4 bases not matched to a gene; V was cut back by 1 base and J by 5 bases. CDR3 length: 15 amino acids. The CDR3 region is CASSLLTGGDNEQFF. The CDR3 bases are TGTGCCAGCAGTTTATTGACGGGAGGGGACAATGAGCAGTTCTTC.

This chain joins TRBV9 and TRBJ2-5, with D possibly being TRBD1 (6 bases). Germline V gives CDR1 SGDLS, CDR2 YYNGEE. Trimming took 0 bases from V and 0 from J, leaving 15 bases between them. The CDR3 is 17 amino acids. CDR3 sequence: CASSVGGTGSDQETQYF. DNA for the CDR3: TGTGCCAGCAGCGTAGGAGGCACAGGGTCGGACCAAGAGACCCAGTACTTC.

The chain uses TRBV28 and TRBJ2-7, with D possibly matching TRBD2 (6 bases). Per germline, CDR1 MDHEN and CDR2 SYDVKM. V lost 5 bases and J lost 2, with 13 bases in between. The CDR3 loop spans 14 amino acids. The chain's CDR3 is CASSPQTGAYEQYF. CDR3 sequence (DNA): TGTGCCAGCAGTCCGCAAACGGGGGCCTACGAGCAGTACTTC.

The V gene is TRBV28, the J gene TRBJ2-7, with a weak D call TRBD2 (8 bases). The V gene lost 7 bases and the J gene lost 6 bases, with 22 bases spanning the gap. CDR1 MDHEN and CDR2 SYDVKM come from the germline V gene. The CDR3 covers 15 residues. CDR3 coding DNA: TGTGCCAGCACCGGAGCCCATAGCGGGACAGCCGAGCAGTACTTC. Translated, it gives CASTGAHSGTAEQYF.

The V gene is TRBV18, the J gene TRBJ2-7, with 8 bases lining up with TRBD2. V gave up 0 bases and J gave up 6 bases; unmatched junction bases: 4. This CDR3 is 14 amino acids long. Germline V gene lookup returns CDR1 KGHSH and CDR2 LQKENI. CDR3 sequence: CASSPPGLVGEQYF. The DNA for the CDR3 is TGTGCCAGCTCACCACCGGGACTAGTAGGCGAGCAGTACTTC.

The CDR3 region has the DNA TGTGCCAGTTTTCAGGGAGCAGCGTTCAGATATAGCAATCAGCCCCAGCATTTT. Translating it yields CASFQGAAFRYSNQPQHF. The rearrangement uses TRBV28 and TRBJ1-5, with D perhaps matching TRBD1 (5 bases). The CDR3 is 18 residues long. Trimming took off 9 bases at V and 0 bases at J, with 24 bases between the two ends. Germline CDR1 reads MDHEN; CDR2 reads SYDVKM. Drawing the rest from reference TRBV28 and TRBJ1-5, the complete variable domain is DVKVTQSSRYLVKRTGEKVFLECVQDMDHENMFWYRQDPGLGLRLIYFSYDVKMKEKGDIPEGYSVSREKKERFSLILESASTNQTSMYLCASFQGAAFRYSNQPQHFGDGTRLSIL.

The count of this clone is one. V usage is TRBV11-2 and J usage is TRBJ2-3, with 8 nucleotides matching TRBD2. CDR1 is SGHAT and CDR2 is FQNNGV in the germline V gene. The CDR3 spans 13 residues. V dropped 10 bases and J dropped 5; count of bases not matched to a gene: 8. The CDR3 bases are TGTGCCACCAAGCCGAGCGGGGGAGATACGCAGTATTTT. Its protein is CATKPSGGDTQYF.

The gene calls are TRBV6-6 and TRBJ2-5; tentatively, D is TRBD2 (6 bases). The CDR3 has 18 residues. Per the germline V gene, CDR1 is MNHNY and CDR2 is SVGAGI (reference sequence). The V end was cut by 5 bases, the J end by 0 bases, with 22 bases between. CDR3 nucleotides: TGTGCCAGCAGTCGGGACTCGAGAGGGGAAACGTACCAAGAGACCCAGTACTTC. Translation: CASSRDSRGETYQETQYF.

The CDR3, as DNA: TGTGCCAGCAGCCAAGATGTGGAGCGGGCGATATTTGCCGGGCAGTTCTTC. It translates to CASSQDVERAIFAGQFF. The chain has TRBV4-2 and TRBJ2-1; possible D gene TRBD2, 6 bases. Trimming stripped 0 bases from V and 12 bases from J, with 24 bases between. Germline lookup yields CDR1 LGHNA and CDR2 YNFKEQ. The CDR3 is made up of 17 amino acids.

V gene TRBV19 combines with J gene TRBJ2-7, with D perhaps TRBD2 (6 bases). The CDR3 runs 13 residues. Per the germline V gene, CDR1 is LNHDA and CDR2 is SQIVND (reference sequence). Trimming pared 3 bases from V and 7 bases from J, leaving 13 bases between. The CDR3 region has the DNA TGTGCCAGTAGTATTCCCCTTGCGGGGGAGCAGTACTTC. Residues: CASSIPLAGEQYF. The whole variable domain, remainder taken from reference TRBV19 and TRBJ2-7, is DGGITQSPKYLFRKEGQNVTLSCEQNLNHDAMYWYRQDPGQGLRLIYYSQIVNDFQKGDIAEGYSVSREKKESFPLTVTSAQKNPTAFYLCASSIPLAGEQYFGPGTRLTVT.

V is TRBV3-1 (or the pseudogene TRBV3-2) and J is TRBJ2-7; D may be TRBD1 (6 bases). Trimming stripped 2 bases from V and 1 base from J, with 12 bases between. CDR3 length: 15 amino acids. The germline CDR1 and CDR2 sequences are LGHDT and YNNKEL (reference sequence). The CDR3 region has the DNA TGTGCCAGCAGCCAAAACATCAGGGGTTCCTACGAGCAGTACTTC. This codes for CASSQNIRGSYEQYF.

The V gene is TRBV12-3 or TRBV12-4, the J gene TRBJ2-1; TRBD2 agrees at 7 bases. The CDR3 length is 12 residues. The J segment lost 7 bases and the V segment lost 6 bases, leaving 3 bases of the junction unmatched. The CDR3 DNA reads as TGTGCCAGCAGGTGGGGGGGAAATGAGCAGTTCTTC. Its translation: CASRWGGNEQFF.

This rearrangement joins TRBV7-2 to TRBJ1-2; perhaps TRBD1 as D (5 bases). The germline V gene encodes CDR1 SGHTA and CDR2 FQGNSA. V gave up 11 bases and J gave up 3 bases, with 16 bases separating them. The CDR3 covers 13 residues. The CDR3 nucleotides are TGTGCCGACGGGGGTGGACTTCACTATGGCTACACCTTC. Protein sequence: CADGGGLHYGYTF. The whole variable domain, remainder taken from reference TRBV7-2 and TRBJ1-2, is GAGVSQSPSNKVTEKGKDVELRCDPISGHTALYWYRQSLGQGLEFLIYFQGNSAPDKSGLPSDRFSAERTGGSVSTLTIQRTQQEDSAVYLCADGGGLHYGYTFGSGTRLTVV.